Shown below are 9 T cell receptor beta chains from a single sample sequenced in a study of T-cell memory formation after mild COVID-19. TCRdb processed the 5' RACE reads anew with MiXCR; each CDR3 protein has one entry. The sample lists hundreds of thousands of distinct CDR3 sequences, 15% occurring once. Material for sequencing was PBMCs or a T cell subset sorted from them (not recorded which). The receptors here all came from an adult woman who had mild COVID-19 (a few samples of this study predate the infection). Cell type and time point are not known.

This clonotype was found a few times. The chain links TRBV6-5 to TRBJ2-3; 7 nucleotides align to TRBD1. Trimming cost V 11 bases and J 3 bases; bases outside gene matches: 14. CDR1 is MNHEY, CDR2 SVGAGI, per germline. The CDR3 is 15 residues long. The CDR3 nucleotides read TGTGCCGTACGGAAAGGGGGCATGGGGACAGATACGCAGTATTTT. Translated, it gives CAVRKGGMGTDTQYF.

This clonotype was found a few times. The chain links TRBV5-5 to TRBJ2-7; D call uncertain. The V gene lost 3 bases and the J gene lost 11 bases, with 12 bases spanning the gap. The CDR3 runs to 11 residues. Germline CDR1 SGHKS, CDR2 YYEKEE (reference sequence). For the CDR3, the DNA is TGTGCCAGCAGCTCCCCAGTAAGTGAGTACTTC. Translated, it gives CASSSPVSEYF.

Only a few counts were recorded for this clonotype. The V call is TRBV6-5, the J call TRBJ1-2; TRBD1 might be the D (5 bases). In germline, CDR1 is MNHEY, CDR2 SVGAGI. V lost 0 bases to trimming and J lost 6 bases, with 17 bases between them. CDR3 length: 16 amino acids. This CDR3 reads CASSYSSGGARHGYTF. Here the CDR3 DNA reads TGTGCCAGCAGTTACTCGTCGGGAGGGGCCCGCCATGGCTACACCTTC.

This clonotype has ten or more counts. The gene calls are TRBV7-2 and TRBJ1-1; D not certain. Germline lookup yields CDR1 SGHTA and CDR2 FQGNSA. The V end was cut by 1 base, the J end by 1 base, with 10 bases between. The CDR3 is 15 amino acids. The CDR3 coding sequence is TGTGCCAGCAGCTTAGTACTAACAGCGAACACTGAAGCTTTCTTT. Translating gives CASSLVLTANTEAFF.

This chain links TRBV6-5 with TRBJ2-1; D remains ambiguous. Germline V gives CDR1 MNHEY, CDR2 SVGAGI. Trimming left V 5 bases short and J 0 bases short, with 11 bases between. This CDR3 has 15 residues. The CDR3 loop reads CASSTRPSSYNEQFF. In nucleotides, the CDR3 is TGTGCCAGCAGTACCCGGCCCAGCTCCTACAATGAGCAGTTCTTC.

The chain recombines TRBV24-1 with TRBJ1-5; D gene unclear. CDR3 size: 15 residues. Trimming removed 6 bases at V and 4 bases at J, with 15 bases between. CDR1 KGHDR and CDR2 SFDVKD come from the germline V gene. In DNA form, the CDR3 reads TGTGCCACCAGTCGTGAAGAAGTGGGGAATCAGCCCCAGCATTTT. This sequence encodes CATSREEVGNQPQHF.

This clonotype was seen a few times. The chain recombines TRBV19 with TRBJ2-4; 7 bases are a match to TRBD1. CDR1 is LNHDA and CDR2 is SQIVND in the germline V gene (reference sequence). There are 16 residues in the CDR3. Losses at the gene ends were 9 bases for V and 0 bases for J; bases not matched to a gene: 11. Here the CDR3 DNA reads TGTGCCAGCCAGGGACAGTGGAACCTAGCCAAAAACATTCAGTACTTC. This encodes CASQGQWNLAKNIQYF.

The rearrangement links TRBV25-1 to TRBJ2-7, with 9 positions matching TRBD1. J lost 6 bases, V lost 4 bases, and 4 bases had no gene match. Germline V gives CDR1 MGHDK, CDR2 SYGVNS. This CDR3 has 13 residues. The CDR3 loop reads CASSAQGASEQYF. As DNA, the CDR3 is TGTGCCAGCAGTGCACAGGGGGCTAGCGAGCAGTACTTC.

This rearrangement joins TRBV7-6 to TRBJ1-4; possible D gene TRBD1, 5 bases. CDR1 and CDR2 from the germline V gene are SGHVS and FNYEAQ. This CDR3 spans 18 amino acids. V lost 5 bases and J 8 bases, leaving 27 bases between the germline ends. The CDR3 loop reads CASSASPLGVGLREKLFF. For the CDR3, the DNA is TGTGCCAGCAGCGCAAGTCCCTTAGGGGTGGGTCTCCGAGAAAAACTGTTTTTT.